This TCR beta chain was identified in a study of immune evolution from preneoplasia to lung adenocarcinoma. Germline V gene lookup returns CDR1 SGHDN and CDR2 FVKESK. Trimming removed 4 bases from V and 0 bases from J, with 16 bases in between. The CDR3 is 16 residues long. Sequencing used immunoSEQ multiplex PCR; TCRdb keeps in-frame clones, though not all of them. The sample has some 5,100 clones; 65% to 70% are singletons. Sequencing input: FFPE adjacent normal lung tissue. This TCR derives from a person aged 80 or older with lung adenocarcinoma. V gene TRBV14 combines with J gene TRBJ2-7, with D perhaps being TRBD1 or TRBD2 (6 bases each). Here the CDR3 reads CASSRLGGGNSYEQYF. The CDR3 nucleotides read TGTGCCAGCAGCCGCCTTGGAGGGGGGAACTCCTACGAGCAGTACTTC.